The 19 T cell receptor beta chains below all came from one sample that was sequenced in a study of regulatory T cells in long-lasting Graves disease. As for time point: newly diagnosed GD, antithyroid drugs for less than 3 months. Researchers made the TCR library from RNA that was extracted from PBMCs. Relying on iRepertoire HTBI primers and Arm-PCR of CDR3 regions, the team built TCR beta libraries. TCRdb called the multiplex PCR reads again in MiXCR, with one record for every CDR3 protein. The table records about 220,000 distinct CDR3 sequences, roughly 20% of them present only once. These data are also associated with another study on T cells in Graves' hyperthyroidism and ophthalmopathy.

The specimen comprised peripheral blood mononuclear cells (PBMCs), sampled at new diagnosis, from a patient treated with antithyroid drugs. Receptor source: a woman under 40 with Graves disease.

The sample holds many counts of this clonotype. This rearrangement joins TRBV11-2 to TRBJ2-7, with 9 nucleotides matching TRBD1. This CDR3 comprises 15 residues. Germline-derived CDR1 and CDR2 are SGHAT and FQNNGV. Trimming took 1 base from V and 6 from J; bases not matched to a gene: 7. This CDR3 is CASSLGNRGLSEQYF. In nucleotides, the CDR3 is TGTGCCAGCAGCTTAGGAAACAGGGGGCTTTCCGAGCAGTACTTC.

This clonotype was detected many times. In DNA, the CDR3 is TGCAGTGCCCGGGAATGGGACAGGGGGATGTTCGAGCAGTACTTC. Amino acid sequence: CSAREWDRGMFEQYF. The chain recombines TRBV20-1 with TRBJ2-7, with TRBD1 matching over 11 bases. This CDR3 is built from 15 residues. Looked up from germline, CDR1 is DFQATT and CDR2 is SNEGSKA (reference sequence). Germline trimming cut 6 bases from V and 6 bases from J; bases unmatched to any gene: 13.

This clonotype has ten or more counts. The rearrangement uses TRBV7-2 and TRBJ1-2; D perhaps matches TRBD1 (5 bases). Germline V gives CDR1 SGHTA, CDR2 FQGNSA. Deletions cut 3 bases from V and 13 bases from J, with 15 bases between. The CDR3 length is 12 residues. The CDR3 spells CASSFTGTRGTF. The CDR3 nucleotides are TGTGCCAGCAGCTTCACGGGGACGAGAGGCACCTTC.

This clonotype has only a few counts. A read error may explain this, as a much larger clone is one base away. J is TRBJ2-1 and V is TRBV7-6; 10 bases map to TRBD2. The CDR3 is made up of 17 amino acids. Trimming took 4 bases from V and 2 from J; bases not matched to a gene: 8. Germline V lookup: CDR1 SGHVS, CDR2 FNYEAQ. The CDR3 sequence is CASSWASGGATYNEQFF. The CDR3 DNA is TGTGCCAGCAGCTGGGCTAGCGGGGGAGCCACCTACAATGAGCAGTTCTTC. The full variable domain, rest sourced from reference TRBV7-6 and TRBJ2-1, is GAGVSQSPRYKVTKRGQDVALRCDPISGHVSLYWYRQALGQGPEFLTYFNYEAQQDKSGLPNDRFSAERPEGSISTLTIQRTEQRDSAMYRCASSWASGGATYNEQFFGPGTRLTVL.

There are many counts of this clonotype. The J gene is TRBJ2-1, the V gene TRBV29-1, with unresolved D. Germline V gene sequence: CDR1 SQVTM, CDR2 ANQGSEA. The CDR3 covers 12 residues. V lost 4 bases and J 7 bases, leaving 11 bases between the germline ends. Written as DNA, the CDR3 is TGCAGCGTTGGGGGTTCTAGGAATGAGCAGTTCTTC. This sequence encodes CSVGGSRNEQFF.

This clonotype was seen repeatedly, ten times or more. The genes are TRBV9 and TRBJ2-2; 7 nucleotides align to TRBD1. The germline V gene encodes CDR1 SGDLS and CDR2 YYNGEE. The CDR3 contains 15 residues. V was pared by 0 bases and J by 4 bases, with 3 bases of the junction left unmatched. Here the CDR3 reads CASSVDQGVTGELFF. The CDR3 nucleotides read TGTGCCAGCAGCGTAGACCAGGGGGTCACCGGGGAGCTGTTTTTT.

The chain joins TRBV19 to TRBJ2-3; 11 nucleotides align to TRBD2. The germline V gene encodes CDR1 LNHDA and CDR2 SQIVND (reference sequence). CDR3 length: 14 amino acids. V trimming: 7 bases; J trimming: 7 bases; junction bases outside the gene matches: 7. CDR3 residues: CASKSSGRGNTQYF. The CDR3 DNA follows: TGTGCCAGTAAGAGTAGCGGGAGGGGAAATACGCAGTATTTT.

This clonotype appeared a few times. The V gene is TRBV5-4, the J gene TRBJ2-3; TRBD2 matches at 9 bases. This CDR3 comprises 15 residues. Germline-derived CDR1 and CDR2 are SGHNT and YYREEE (reference sequence). V lost 6 bases and J lost 4; bases outside the gene matches: 9. The CDR3 protein is CASIQAGGRADTQYF. CDR3 nucleotide sequence: TGTGCCAGCATCCAGGCGGGAGGGCGGGCAGATACGCAGTATTTT.

This clonotype was counted at least ten times. The germline gene is not matched at one end of the junction; a read error may be the cause. This sequence joins TRBV28 and TRBJ1-2; weak D call: TRBD1 (5 bases). The CDR3 is 14 residues long. The germline V gene has CDR1 MDHEN and CDR2 SYDVKM. The CDR3 DNA sequence: TGTGCCAGCACTTTACGAGGGGCCCCTTATGGCTACACCTTC. This codes for CASTLRGAPYGYTF.

The sample holds a few counts of this clonotype. V gene TRBV24-1 combines with J gene TRBJ2-4; possibly TRBD1 or TRBD2 for D (6 bases each). Per the germline V gene, CDR1 is KGHDR and CDR2 is SFDVKD. V dropped 3 bases and J dropped 8 bases, with 16 bases sitting between them. This CDR3 has 15 residues. The CDR3 here is CATSDPGAAGDIQYF. DNA of the CDR3: TGTGCCACCAGTGATCCGGGGGCCGCCGGGGACATTCAGTACTTC.

This clonotype was observed at least ten times. The V call is TRBV19, the J call TRBJ2-1; D may be TRBD1 (6 bases). Per germline, CDR1 LNHDA and CDR2 SQIVND (reference sequence). V lost 6 bases to trimming and J lost 5 bases, with 11 bases between them. The CDR3 consists of 13 residues. The CDR3 reads CASRPQGNNEQFF. The CDR3, as DNA: TGTGCCAGTAGGCCACAGGGCAACAATGAGCAGTTCTTC. Full variable domain (missing parts from reference TRBV19 and TRBJ2-1): DGGITQSPKYLFRKEGQNVTLSCEQNLNHDAMYWYRQDPGQGLRLIYYSQIVNDFQKGDIAEGYSVSREKKESFPLTVTSAQKNPTAFYLCASRPQGNNEQFFGPGTRLTVL.

At least ten counts were recorded for this clonotype. The rearrangement links TRBV19 to TRBJ1-1; D is ambiguous. This CDR3 is 13 amino acids long. Germline V lookup: CDR1 LNHDA, CDR2 SQIVND (reference sequence). V lost 3 bases and J lost 1, with 6 bases in between. CDR3 loop: CASSILRNTEAFF. The CDR3 coding sequence is TGTGCCAGTAGTATTCTCCGGAACACTGAAGCTTTCTTT.

Ten or more counts support this clonotype. The V gene is TRBV20-1, the J gene TRBJ2-2, with 9 bases aligning to TRBD2. The CDR3 extends over 14 amino acids. The junction had 5 bases not matched to a gene; V was cut back by 4 bases and J by 5 bases. Germline-derived CDR1 and CDR2 are DFQATT and SNEGSKA (reference sequence). CDR3 protein: CSAKRLAGTGELFF. The DNA for the CDR3 is TGCAGTGCTAAGCGTCTAGCGGGAACCGGGGAGCTGTTTTTT.

This clonotype was recorded at least ten times. The rearrangement joins TRBV6-1 to TRBJ2-2, with 7 bases aligning to TRBD1. The CDR3 sequence is 13 residues long. Germline V gene lookup returns CDR1 MNHNS and CDR2 SASEGT. V was pared by 4 bases and J by 5 bases, with 1 base of the junction left unmatched. The CDR3 coding sequence is TGTGCCAGCAGTGCCAGGGGGACCGGGGAGCTGTTTTTT. It encodes CASSARGTGELFF.

This rearrangement joins TRBV7-2 to TRBJ2-1; D may be TRBD1 (6 bases). CDR1 and CDR2 (germline): SGHTA, FQGNSA. This CDR3 is built from 15 residues. V dropped 5 bases and J dropped 8 bases, with 19 bases sitting between them. The CDR3 bases are TGTGCCAGCAGCGGGGACACCCTGGGGTTCTATGAGCAGTTCTTC. This sequence encodes CASSGDTLGFYEQFF.

This clonotype was seen just once. The rearrangement links TRBV11-2 to TRBJ2-1, with TRBD2 matching over 9 bases. CDR3 length: 16 residues. From germline, CDR1 is SGHAT and CDR2 FQNNGV. V dropped 1 base and J dropped 6; count of bases not matched to a gene: 7. In DNA form, the CDR3 reads TGTGCCAGCAGCTTAGCCGGTAGCGGGAGTTTCAATGAGCAGTTCTTC. It specifies CASSLAGSGSFNEQFF. The complete variable domain, with remaining parts taken from reference TRBV11-2 and TRBJ2-1, reads EAGVAQSPRYKIIEKRQSVAFWCNPISGHATLYWYQQILGQGPKLLIQFQNNGVVDDSQLPKDRFSAERLKGVDSTLKIQPAKLEDSAVYLCASSLAGSGSFNEQFFGPGTRLTVL.

The chain links TRBV5-6 to TRBJ2-7; 8 bases are shared with TRBD2. CDR1 SGHDT and CDR2 YYEEEE come from the germline V gene. The junction had 6 bases not matched to a gene; V was cut back by 1 base and J by 0 bases. The CDR3 length is 16 residues. As DNA, the CDR3 is TGTGCCAGCAGCTTGTTAACGGGGGGGAGCTCCTACGAGCAGTACTTC. This gives the protein CASSLLTGGSSYEQYF.

CDR3 amino acids: CASIPQGPSGGYGYTF. CDR3 coding DNA: TGTGCCAGCATCCCACAGGGACCTTCCGGAGGCTATGGCTACACCTTC. The rearrangement links TRBV2 to TRBJ1-2; perhaps TRBD1 as D (6 bases). Trimming removed 7 bases at V and 4 bases at J, with 22 bases between. The CDR3 consists of 16 residues. The germline V gene encodes CDR1 SNHLY and CDR2 FYNNEI.

This clonotype was seen ten or more times. The J gene is TRBJ2-1, the V gene TRBV2; no firm D call. V lost 9 bases and J 10 bases, leaving 13 bases between the germline ends. From germline, CDR1 is SNHLY and CDR2 FYNNEI. The CDR3 sequence is 11 residues long. For the CDR3, the DNA is TGTGCCAGTGAGTTTGAGCGAGAGCAGTTCTTC. Its protein product is CASEFEREQFF.